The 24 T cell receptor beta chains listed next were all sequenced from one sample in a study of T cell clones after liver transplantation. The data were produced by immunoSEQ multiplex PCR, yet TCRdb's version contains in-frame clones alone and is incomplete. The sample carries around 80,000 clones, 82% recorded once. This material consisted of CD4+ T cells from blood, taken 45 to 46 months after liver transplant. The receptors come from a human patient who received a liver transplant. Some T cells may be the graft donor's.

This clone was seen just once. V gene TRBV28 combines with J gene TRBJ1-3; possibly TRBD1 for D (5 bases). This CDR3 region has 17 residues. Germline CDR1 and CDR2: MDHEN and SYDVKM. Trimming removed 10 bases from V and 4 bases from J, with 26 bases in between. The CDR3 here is CATNLRGQAGKGNTIYF. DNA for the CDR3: TGTGCCACCAATCTCCGGGGCCAGGCAGGGAAGGGAAACACCATATATTTT.

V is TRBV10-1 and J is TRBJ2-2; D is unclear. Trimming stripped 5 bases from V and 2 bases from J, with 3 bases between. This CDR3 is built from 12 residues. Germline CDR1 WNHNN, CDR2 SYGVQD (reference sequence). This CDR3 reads CASSHNTGELFF. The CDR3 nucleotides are TGCGCCAGCAGTCACAACACCGGGGAGCTGTTTTTT.

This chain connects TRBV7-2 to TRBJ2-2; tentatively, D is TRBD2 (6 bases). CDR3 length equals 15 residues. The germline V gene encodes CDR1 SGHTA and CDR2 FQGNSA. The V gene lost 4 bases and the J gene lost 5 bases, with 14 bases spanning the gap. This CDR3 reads CASSSGLRRTGELFF. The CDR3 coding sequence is TGTGCCAGCAGCTCGGGACTCCGGAGGACCGGGGAGCTGTTTTTT.

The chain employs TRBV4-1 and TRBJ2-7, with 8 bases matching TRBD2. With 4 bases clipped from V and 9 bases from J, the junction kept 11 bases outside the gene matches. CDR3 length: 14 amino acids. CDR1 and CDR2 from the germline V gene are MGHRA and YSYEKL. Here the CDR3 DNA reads TGCGCCAGCAGCCTAAGCGGACTAGCTGGGAGGCAGTACTTC. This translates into CASSLSGLAGRQYF.

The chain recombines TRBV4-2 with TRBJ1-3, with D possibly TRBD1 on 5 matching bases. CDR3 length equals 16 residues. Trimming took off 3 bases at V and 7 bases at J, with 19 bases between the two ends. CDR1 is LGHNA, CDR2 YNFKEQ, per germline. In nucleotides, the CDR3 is TGTGCCAGCAGCCACACCGGCAGGGTCAGTGGTAACACCATATATTTT. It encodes CASSHTGRVSGNTIYF.

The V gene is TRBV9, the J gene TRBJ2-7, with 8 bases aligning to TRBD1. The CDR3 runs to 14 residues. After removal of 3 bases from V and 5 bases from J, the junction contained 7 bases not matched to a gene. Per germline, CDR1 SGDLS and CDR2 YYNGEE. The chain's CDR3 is CASSARVTGDEQYF. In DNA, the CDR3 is TGTGCCAGCAGCGCCCGCGTGACAGGGGACGAGCAGTACTTC.

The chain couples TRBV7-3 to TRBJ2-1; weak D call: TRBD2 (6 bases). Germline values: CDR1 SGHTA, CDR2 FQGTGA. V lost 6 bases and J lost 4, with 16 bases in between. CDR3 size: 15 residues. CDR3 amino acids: CASSQNSGAYNEQFF. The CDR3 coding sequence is TGTGCCAGCAGTCAAAATAGCGGAGCTTACAATGAGCAGTTCTTC.

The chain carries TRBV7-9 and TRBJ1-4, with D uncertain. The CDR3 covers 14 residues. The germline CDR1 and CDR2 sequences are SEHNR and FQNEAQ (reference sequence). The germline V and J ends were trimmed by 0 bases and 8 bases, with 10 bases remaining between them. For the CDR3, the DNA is TGTGCCAGCAGCTTAGCGCTCGGGCCGGAAAAACTGTTTTTT. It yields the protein CASSLALGPEKLFF.

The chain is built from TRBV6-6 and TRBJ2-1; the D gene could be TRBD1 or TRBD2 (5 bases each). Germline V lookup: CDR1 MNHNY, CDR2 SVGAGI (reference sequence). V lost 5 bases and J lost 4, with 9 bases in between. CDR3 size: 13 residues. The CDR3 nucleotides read TGTGCCAGCAGTCGGGACCAATACAATGAGCAGTTCTTC. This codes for CASSRDQYNEQFF.

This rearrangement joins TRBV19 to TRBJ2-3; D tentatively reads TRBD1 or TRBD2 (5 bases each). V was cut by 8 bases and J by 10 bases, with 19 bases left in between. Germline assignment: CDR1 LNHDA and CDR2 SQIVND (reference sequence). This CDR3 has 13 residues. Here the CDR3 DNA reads TGTGCCAGTTCGGGGCAGGGTTTAGAGTCGCAGTATTTT. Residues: CASSGQGLESQYF.

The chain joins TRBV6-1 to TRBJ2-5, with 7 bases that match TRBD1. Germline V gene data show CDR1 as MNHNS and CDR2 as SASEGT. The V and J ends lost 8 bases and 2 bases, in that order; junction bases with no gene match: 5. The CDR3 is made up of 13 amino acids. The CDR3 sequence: CASHRGGQETQYF. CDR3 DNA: TGTGCCAGCCACAGGGGCGGGCAAGAGACCCAGTACTTC.

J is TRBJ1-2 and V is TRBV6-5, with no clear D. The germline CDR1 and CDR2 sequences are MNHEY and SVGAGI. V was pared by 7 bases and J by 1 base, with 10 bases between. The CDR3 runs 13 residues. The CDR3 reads CASTEGSNYGYTF. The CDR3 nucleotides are TGTGCCAGCACTGAAGGCAGTAACTATGGCTACACCTTC.

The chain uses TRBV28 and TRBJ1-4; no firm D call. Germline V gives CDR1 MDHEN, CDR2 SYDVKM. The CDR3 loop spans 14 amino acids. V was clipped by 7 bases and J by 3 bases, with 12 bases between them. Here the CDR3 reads CASKGGQSNEKLFF. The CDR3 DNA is TGTGCCAGCAAGGGTGGGCAGTCTAATGAAAAACTGTTTTTT.

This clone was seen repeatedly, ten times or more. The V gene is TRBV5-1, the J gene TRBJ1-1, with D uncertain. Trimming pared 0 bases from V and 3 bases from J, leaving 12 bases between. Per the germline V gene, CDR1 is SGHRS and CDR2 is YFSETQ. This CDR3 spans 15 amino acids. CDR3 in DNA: TGCGCCAGCAGCTTGGTAGTTGGAGGTGACACTGAAGCTTTCTTT. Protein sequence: CASSLVVGGDTEAFF.

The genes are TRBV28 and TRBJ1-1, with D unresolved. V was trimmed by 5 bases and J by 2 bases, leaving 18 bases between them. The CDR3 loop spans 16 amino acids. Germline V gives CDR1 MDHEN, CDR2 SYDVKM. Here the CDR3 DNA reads TGTGCCAGCAGTCCCCACCCGGATCGGGCAAACACTGAAGCTTTCTTT. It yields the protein CASSPHPDRANTEAFF.

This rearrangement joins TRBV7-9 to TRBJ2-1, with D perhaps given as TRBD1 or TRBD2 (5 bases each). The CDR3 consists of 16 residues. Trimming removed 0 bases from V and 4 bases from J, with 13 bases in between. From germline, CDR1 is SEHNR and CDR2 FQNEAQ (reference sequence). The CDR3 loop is CASSLAGQRSYNEQFF. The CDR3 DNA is TGTGCCAGCAGCTTAGCGGGGCAGCGGAGTTACAATGAGCAGTTCTTC.

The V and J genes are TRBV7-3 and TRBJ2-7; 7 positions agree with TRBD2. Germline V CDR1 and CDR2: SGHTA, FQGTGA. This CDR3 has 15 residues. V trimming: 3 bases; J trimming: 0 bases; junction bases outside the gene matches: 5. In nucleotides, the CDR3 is TGTGCCAGCAGCTTTGAGCGGGGACTCTCCTACGAGCAGTACTTC. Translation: CASSFERGLSYEQYF.

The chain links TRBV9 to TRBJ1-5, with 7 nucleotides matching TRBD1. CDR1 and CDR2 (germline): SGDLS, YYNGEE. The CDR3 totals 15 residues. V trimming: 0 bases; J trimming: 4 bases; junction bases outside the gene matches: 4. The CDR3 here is CASSVGTGVNQPQHF. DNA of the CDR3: TGTGCCAGCAGCGTAGGTACAGGGGTGAATCAGCCCCAGCATTTT.

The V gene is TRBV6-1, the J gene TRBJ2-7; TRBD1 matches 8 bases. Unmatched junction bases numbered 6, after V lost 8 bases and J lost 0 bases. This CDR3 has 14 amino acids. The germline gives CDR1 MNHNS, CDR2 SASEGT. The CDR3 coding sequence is TGTGCCAGCGGGGACAGGCAGCGCTCCTACGAGCAGTACTTC. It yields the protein CASGDRQRSYEQYF.

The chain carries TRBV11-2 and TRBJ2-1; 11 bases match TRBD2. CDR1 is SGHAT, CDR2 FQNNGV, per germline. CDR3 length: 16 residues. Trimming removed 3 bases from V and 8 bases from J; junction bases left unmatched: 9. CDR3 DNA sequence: TGTGCCAGCAGCTTGGTAGGGACTAGCGGCTTGGATGAGCAGTTCTTC. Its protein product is CASSLVGTSGLDEQFF.

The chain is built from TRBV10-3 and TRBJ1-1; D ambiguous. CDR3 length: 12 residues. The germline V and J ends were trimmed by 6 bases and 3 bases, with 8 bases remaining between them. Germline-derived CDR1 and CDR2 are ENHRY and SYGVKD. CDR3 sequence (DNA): TGTGCCATCAGGATGAGCGACACTGAAGCTTTCTTT. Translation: CAIRMSDTEAFF.

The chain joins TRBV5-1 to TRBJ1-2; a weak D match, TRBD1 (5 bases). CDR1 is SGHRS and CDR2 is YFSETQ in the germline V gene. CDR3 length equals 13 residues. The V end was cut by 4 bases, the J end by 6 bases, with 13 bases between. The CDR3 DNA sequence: TGCGCCAGCAGCAGGGGAGCGGGGGATGGCTACACCTTC. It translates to CASSRGAGDGYTF.

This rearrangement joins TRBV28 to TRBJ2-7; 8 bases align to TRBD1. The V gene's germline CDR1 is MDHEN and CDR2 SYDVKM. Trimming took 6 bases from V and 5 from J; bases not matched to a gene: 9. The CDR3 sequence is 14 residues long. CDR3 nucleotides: TGTGCCAGCAGCCACCCCAGGGGGCGCGACGAGCAGTACTTC. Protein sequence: CASSHPRGRDEQYF.

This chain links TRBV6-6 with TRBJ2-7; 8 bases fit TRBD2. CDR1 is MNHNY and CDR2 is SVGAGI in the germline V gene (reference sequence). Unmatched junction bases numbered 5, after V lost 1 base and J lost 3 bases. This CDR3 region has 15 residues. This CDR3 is CASSYWGLEDYEQYF. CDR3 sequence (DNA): TGTGCCAGCAGTTACTGGGGACTAGAAGACTACGAGCAGTACTTC.